This T cell receptor beta chain comes out of a study of T cell changes during pregnancy in multiple sclerosis. The CDR3 runs to 14 residues. The V end lost 8 bases, the J end lost 3 bases, and 16 bases lay between the germline ends. CDR1 and CDR2 from the germline V gene are WNHNN and SYGVQD (reference sequence). Clones were sequenced by immunoSEQ multiplex PCR, and TCRdb holds only the in-frame ones, with some missing. The sample has 60,000 or so clones, less than 95% seen once. The sequence derives from a female donor in good health, enrolled as a control in a pregnancy study. Here the sequenced sample was peripheral blood, taken in the second trimester of pregnancy. The chain combines TRBV10-1 with TRBJ2-5, with D perhaps TRBD1 (6 bases). Written as DNA, the CDR3 is TGCGCCAGCCGCCGGGACACAGCAAAAGAGACCCAGTACTTC. This sequence encodes CASRRDTAKETQYF.